This T cell receptor beta chain appears in the sequencing data of a study of cytomegalovirus exposure and HLA in healthy donors. Study-level points and caveats: A later analysis linked some 17,000 TCR beta sequences to HLA alleles at 0.05 false discovery rate. It was 164 TCR beta chains that were listed as cytomegalovirus-associated. The availability of immune exposure information extended only to CMV serostatus. The authors assumed roughly uniform sequencing depth across donors for presence/absence analyses.

13 Jbeta primers and 60 Vbeta primers were used for the PCR. Libraries were prepared by immunoSEQ multiplex PCR; TCRdb keeps only in-frame clonotypes and omits some of them. The data hold more than 95,000 clones, with 78% observed a single time. The count of this clone is one. Its specificity is unknown. Sequencing used PBMCs. This clonotype was obtained from a male donor in good health and CMV-seronegative.

The CDR3 region is CASSMTGGKYTEAFF. CDR3 in DNA: TGTGCCAGTAGTATGACGGGGGGAAAGTACACTGAAGCTTTCTTT. The V gene is TRBV19, the J gene TRBJ1-1; a weak D match, TRBD1 (5 bases). V lost 3 bases and J 3 bases, leaving 14 bases between the germline ends. The CDR3 contains 15 residues. Germline CDR1 LNHDA, CDR2 SQIVND (reference sequence).